These 3 T cell receptor beta chains originate from one sample sequenced in a study of blood T cell repertoires in COVID-19. Assay used: immunoSEQ multiplex PCR; TCRdb lists only in-frame clones, some missing. The sample holds about 310,000 clones, roughly 90% seen once. Sequencing was carried out using PBMCs or T cells enriched from blood (not recorded which). All receptors derive from a woman aged 40 to 50 who had recovered from COVID-19.

The chain has TRBV4-2 and TRBJ2-3, with TRBD2 matching over 10 bases. Unmatched junction bases numbered 6, after V lost 0 bases and J lost 0 bases. Germline values: CDR1 LGHNA, CDR2 YNFKEQ. CDR3 length equals 18 residues. CDR3 sequence (DNA): TGTGCCAGCAGCCAAGATACTAGCGGGGCCTCTAGCACAGATACGCAGTATTTT. Translating gives CASSQDTSGASSTDTQYF.

The J gene is TRBJ2-3, the V gene TRBV29-1; D is possibly TRBD2 (5 bases). This CDR3 has 11 amino acids. The ends were cut back, 7 bases at V and 4 bases at J, with 9 bases in the middle. The germline V gene encodes CDR1 SQVTM and CDR2 ANQGSEA. CDR3 protein: CSAQRADTQYF. CDR3 nucleotides: TGCAGCGCTCAGAGGGCAGATACGCAGTATTTT.

CDR3 DNA: TGTGCCAGCTCACCAAGTGGCAACCAAGAGACCCAGTACTTC. Amino acid sequence: CASSPSGNQETQYF. This chain joins TRBV18 and TRBJ2-5, with no clear D. The ends were cut back, 2 bases at V and 0 bases at J, with 7 bases in the middle. Germline CDR1 reads KGHSH; CDR2 reads LQKENI. The CDR3 is 14 residues long.